This TCR beta chain was obtained from a study of shared clonotypes between healthy human individuals. Terminally differentiated effector memory CD45RA+ cells were excluded by CCR7 positive selection of CD45RO-negative cells. Trimming removed 1 base from V and 0 bases from J, with 21 bases in between. The CDR3 is made up of 19 amino acids. Per germline, CDR1 KGHSH and CDR2 LQKENI. Repertoires were generated with immunoSEQ multiplex PCR, while TCRdb's copy carries only in-frame clones and drops some. The sample consists of 800,000 or so clones, 96% of them appearing once. Sequencing was performed on naive CD8+ T cells sorted from blood. The receptor comes from a young man in good health. The V gene is TRBV18, the J gene TRBJ1-1, with D possibly TRBD1 on 6 matching bases. CDR3 protein: CASSPQIYREGDMNTEAFF. The CDR3, as DNA: TGTGCCAGCTCACCACAGATCTACAGGGAGGGGGATATGAACACTGAAGCTTTCTTT.